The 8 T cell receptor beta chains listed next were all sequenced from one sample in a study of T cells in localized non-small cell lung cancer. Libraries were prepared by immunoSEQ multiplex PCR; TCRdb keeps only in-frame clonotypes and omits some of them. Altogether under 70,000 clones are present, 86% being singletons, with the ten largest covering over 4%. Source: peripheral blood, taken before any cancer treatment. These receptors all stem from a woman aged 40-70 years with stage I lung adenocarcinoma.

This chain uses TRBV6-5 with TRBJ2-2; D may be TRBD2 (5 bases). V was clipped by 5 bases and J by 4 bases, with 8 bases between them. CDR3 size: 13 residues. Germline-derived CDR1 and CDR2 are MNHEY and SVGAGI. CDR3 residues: CASSGEGTGELFF. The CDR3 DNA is TGTGCCAGCAGTGGCGAGGGCACCGGGGAGCTGTTTTTT.

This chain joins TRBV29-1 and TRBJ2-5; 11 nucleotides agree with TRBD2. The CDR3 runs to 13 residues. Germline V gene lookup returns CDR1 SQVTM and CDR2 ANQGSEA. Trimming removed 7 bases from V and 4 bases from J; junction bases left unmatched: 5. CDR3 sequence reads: CSARLAGSETQYF. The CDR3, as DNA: TGCAGCGCCCGACTAGCGGGGTCAGAGACCCAGTACTTC.

Here the CDR3 DNA reads TGTGCCAGCAGGTATACAGGGGACCTCTCCTACGAGCAGTACTTC. Translating gives CASRYTGDLSYEQYF. The chain uses TRBV28 and TRBJ2-7; 7 nucleotides match TRBD1. Germline values: CDR1 MDHEN, CDR2 SYDVKM. The V gene end was trimmed by 6 bases and the J gene end by 0 bases; junction bases not matched to a gene: 8. This CDR3 is 15 amino acids long.

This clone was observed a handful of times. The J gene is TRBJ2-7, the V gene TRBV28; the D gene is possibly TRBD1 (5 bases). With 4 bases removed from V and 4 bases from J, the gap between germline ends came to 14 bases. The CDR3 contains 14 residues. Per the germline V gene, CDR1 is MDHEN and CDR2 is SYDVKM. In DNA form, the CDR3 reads TGTGCCAGCAGTTCCCCCCAAGGGGTTTACGAGCAGTACTTC. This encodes CASSSPQGVYEQYF.

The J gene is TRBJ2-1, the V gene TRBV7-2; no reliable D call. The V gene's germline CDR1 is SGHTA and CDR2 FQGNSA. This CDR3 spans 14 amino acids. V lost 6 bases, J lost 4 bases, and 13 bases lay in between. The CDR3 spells CASSRALKYNEQFF. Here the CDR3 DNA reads TGTGCCAGCAGTAGGGCGCTAAAGTACAATGAGCAGTTCTTC. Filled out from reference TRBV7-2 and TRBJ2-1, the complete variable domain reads GAGVSQSPSNKVTEKGKDVELRCDPISGHTALYWYRQSLGQGLEFLIYFQGNSAPDKSGLPSDRFSAERTGGSVSTLTIQRTQQEDSAVYLCASSRALKYNEQFFGPGTRLTVL.

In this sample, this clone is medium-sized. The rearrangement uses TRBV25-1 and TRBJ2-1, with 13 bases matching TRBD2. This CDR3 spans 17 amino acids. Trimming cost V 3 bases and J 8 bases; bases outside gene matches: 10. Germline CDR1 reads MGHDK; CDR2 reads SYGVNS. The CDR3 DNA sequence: TGTGCCAGCAGTGACCCCGGACTAGCGGGGGCCGGGTATGAGCAGTTCTTC. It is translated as CASSDPGLAGAGYEQFF.

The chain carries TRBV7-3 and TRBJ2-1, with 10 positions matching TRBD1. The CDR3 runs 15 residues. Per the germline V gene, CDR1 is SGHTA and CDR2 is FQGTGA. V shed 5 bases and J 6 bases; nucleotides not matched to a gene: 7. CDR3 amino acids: CASSPRQGARNEQFF. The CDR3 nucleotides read TGTGCCAGCAGCCCCAGACAGGGGGCGCGCAATGAGCAGTTCTTC.

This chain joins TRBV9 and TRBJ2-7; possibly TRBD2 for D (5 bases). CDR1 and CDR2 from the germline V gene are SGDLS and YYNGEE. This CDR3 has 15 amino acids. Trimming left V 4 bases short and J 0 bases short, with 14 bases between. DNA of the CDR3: TGTGCCAGCAGCCGCGGGCGCCTCAGCTCCTACGAGCAGTACTTC. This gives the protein CASSRGRLSSYEQYF.